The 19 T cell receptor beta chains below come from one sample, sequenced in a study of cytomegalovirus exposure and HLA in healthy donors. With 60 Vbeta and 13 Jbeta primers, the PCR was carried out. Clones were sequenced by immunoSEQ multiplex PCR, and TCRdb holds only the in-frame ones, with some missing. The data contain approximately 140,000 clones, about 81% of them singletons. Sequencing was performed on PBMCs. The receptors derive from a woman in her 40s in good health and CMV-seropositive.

CDR3 DNA: TGTGCCAGCAGCGTAGGGAGGGCCCCACAGGATGGCTACACCTTC. Residues: CASSVGRAPQDGYTF. This sequence joins TRBV9 and TRBJ1-2, with D possibly TRBD1 on 5 matching bases. Germline-derived CDR1 and CDR2 are SGDLS and YYNGEE. Deletions cut 0 bases from V and 6 bases from J, with 15 bases between. CDR3 size: 15 residues. Supplemented by reference TRBV9 and TRBJ1-2, the full variable domain reads DSGVTQTPKHLITATGQRVTLRCSPRSGDLSVYWYQQSLDQGLQFLIQYYNGEERAKGNILERFSAQQFPDLHSELNLSSLELGDSALYFCASSVGRAPQDGYTFGSGTRLTVV.

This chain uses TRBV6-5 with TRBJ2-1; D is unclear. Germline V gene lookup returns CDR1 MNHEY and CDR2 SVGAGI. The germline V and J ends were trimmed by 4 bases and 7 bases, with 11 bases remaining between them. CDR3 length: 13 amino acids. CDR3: CASSSSAVNEQFF. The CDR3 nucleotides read TGTGCCAGCAGTTCCTCGGCGGTGAATGAGCAGTTCTTC.

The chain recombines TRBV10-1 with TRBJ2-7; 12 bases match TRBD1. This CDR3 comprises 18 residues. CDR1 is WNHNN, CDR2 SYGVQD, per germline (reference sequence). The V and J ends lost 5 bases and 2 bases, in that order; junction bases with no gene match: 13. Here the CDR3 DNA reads TGCGCCAGCAGTCGACCGGGACAGGGGGCAAAGGGGACCTACGAGCAGTACTTC. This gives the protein CASSRPGQGAKGTYEQYF.

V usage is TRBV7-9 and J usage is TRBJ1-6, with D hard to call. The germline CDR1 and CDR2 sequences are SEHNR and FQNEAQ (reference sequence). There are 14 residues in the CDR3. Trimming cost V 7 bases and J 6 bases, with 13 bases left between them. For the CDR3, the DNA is TGTGCCAGCAACGAAGGACTGATTAATTCACCCCTCCACTTT. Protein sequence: CASNEGLINSPLHF.

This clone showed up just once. The DNA for the CDR3 is TGCGCCAGCAGCTTGGTTAGCGTATCGAACACCGGGGAGCTGTTTTTT. It translates to CASSLVSVSNTGELFF. The chain links TRBV5-1 to TRBJ2-2, with a possible D match to TRBD2 (5 bases). Germline V lookup: CDR1 SGHRS, CDR2 YFSETQ. The CDR3 is 16 amino acids. The V gene lost 0 bases and the J gene lost 0 bases, with 9 bases spanning the gap.

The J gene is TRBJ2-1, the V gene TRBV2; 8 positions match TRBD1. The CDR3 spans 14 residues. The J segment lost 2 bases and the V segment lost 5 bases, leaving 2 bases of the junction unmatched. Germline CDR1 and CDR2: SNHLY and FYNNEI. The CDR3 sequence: CASSPQGAYNEQFF. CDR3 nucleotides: TGTGCCAGCAGTCCACAGGGGGCCTACAATGAGCAGTTCTTC.

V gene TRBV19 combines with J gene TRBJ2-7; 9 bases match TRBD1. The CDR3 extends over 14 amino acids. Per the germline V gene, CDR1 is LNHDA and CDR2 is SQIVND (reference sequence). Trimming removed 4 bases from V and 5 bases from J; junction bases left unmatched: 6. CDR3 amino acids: CASSTGTGIDEQYF. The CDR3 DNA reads TGTGCCAGTAGTACCGGGACAGGGATCGACGAGCAGTACTTC.

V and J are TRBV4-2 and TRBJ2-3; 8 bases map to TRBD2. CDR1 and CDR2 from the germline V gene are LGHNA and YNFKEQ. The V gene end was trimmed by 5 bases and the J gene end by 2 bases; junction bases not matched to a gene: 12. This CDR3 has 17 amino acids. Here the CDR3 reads CASSETSAGGYTDTQYF. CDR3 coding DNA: TGTGCCAGCAGCGAAACTAGTGCGGGAGGCTACACAGATACGCAGTATTTT.

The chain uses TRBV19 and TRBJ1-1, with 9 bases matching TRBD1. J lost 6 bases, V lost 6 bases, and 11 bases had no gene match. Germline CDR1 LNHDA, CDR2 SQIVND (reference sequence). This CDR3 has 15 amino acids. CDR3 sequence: CASRMQQGASAEAFF. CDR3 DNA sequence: TGTGCCAGTAGGATGCAACAGGGGGCGTCGGCTGAAGCTTTCTTT.

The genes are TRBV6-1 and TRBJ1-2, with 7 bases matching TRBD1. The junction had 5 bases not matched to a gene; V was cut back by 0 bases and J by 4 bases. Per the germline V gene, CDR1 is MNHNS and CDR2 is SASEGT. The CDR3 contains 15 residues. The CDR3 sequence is CASSEAGGQPYGYTF. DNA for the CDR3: TGTGCCAGCAGTGAAGCAGGGGGACAGCCCTATGGCTACACCTTC.

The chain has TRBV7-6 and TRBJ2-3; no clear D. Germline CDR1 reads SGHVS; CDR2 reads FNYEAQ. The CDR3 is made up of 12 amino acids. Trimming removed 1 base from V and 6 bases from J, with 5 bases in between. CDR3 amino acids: CASSLGADTQYF. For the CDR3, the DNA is TGTGCCAGCAGCTTAGGGGCGGATACGCAGTATTTT.

This chain's CDR3 is CASSLSGQGTYEQYF. DNA for the CDR3: TGTGCCAGCAGTTTATCGGGACAGGGGACTTACGAGCAGTACTTC. The chain uses TRBV27 and TRBJ2-7, with TRBD1 identical over 10 bases. CDR1 MNHEY and CDR2 SMNVEV come from the germline V gene (reference sequence). The CDR3 covers 15 residues. Trimming at V came to 0 bases and at J to 4 bases, leaving 3 bases not matched to a gene.

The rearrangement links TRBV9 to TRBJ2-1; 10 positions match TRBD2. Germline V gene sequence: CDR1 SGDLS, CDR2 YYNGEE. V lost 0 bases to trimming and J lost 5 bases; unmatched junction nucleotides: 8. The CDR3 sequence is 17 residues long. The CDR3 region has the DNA TGTGCCAGCAGCGTAGTCACGCTAGCGGGGGCCAACAATGAGCAGTTCTTC. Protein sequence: CASSVVTLAGANNEQFF.

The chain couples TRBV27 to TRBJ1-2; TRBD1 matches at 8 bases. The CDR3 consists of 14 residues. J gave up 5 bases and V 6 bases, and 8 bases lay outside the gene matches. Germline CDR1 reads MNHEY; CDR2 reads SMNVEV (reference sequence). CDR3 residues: CASSTGGAYYGYTF. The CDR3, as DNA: TGTGCCAGCAGCACAGGGGGGGCCTATTATGGCTACACCTTC.

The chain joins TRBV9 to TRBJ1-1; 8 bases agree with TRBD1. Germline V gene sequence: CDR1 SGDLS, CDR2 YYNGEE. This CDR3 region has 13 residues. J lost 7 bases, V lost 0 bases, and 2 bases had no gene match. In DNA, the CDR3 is TGTGCCAGCAGCGTAGGTGGGACAGGTGAAGCTTTCTTT. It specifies CASSVGGTGEAFF.

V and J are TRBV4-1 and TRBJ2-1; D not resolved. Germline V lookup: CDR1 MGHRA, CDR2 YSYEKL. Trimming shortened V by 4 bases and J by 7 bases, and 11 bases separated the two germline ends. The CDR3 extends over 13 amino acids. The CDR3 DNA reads TGCGCCAGCAGCCTGGCCGGGTGGAATGAGCAGTTCTTC. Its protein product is CASSLAGWNEQFF.

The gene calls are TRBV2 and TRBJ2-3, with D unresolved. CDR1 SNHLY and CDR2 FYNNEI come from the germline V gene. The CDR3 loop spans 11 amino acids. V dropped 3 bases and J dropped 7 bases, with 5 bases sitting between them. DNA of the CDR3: TGTGCCAGCAGTGAGGAGTATACGCAGTATTTT. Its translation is CASSEEYTQYF.

The CDR3 bases are TGTGCCAGTAGTATATCCGACACTGAAGCTTTCTTT. Translated: CASSISDTEAFF. V gene TRBV19 combines with J gene TRBJ1-1; D is uncertain. V gave up 2 bases and J gave up 3 bases, with 4 bases separating them. The CDR3 length is 12 residues. Germline values: CDR1 LNHDA, CDR2 SQIVND (reference sequence).

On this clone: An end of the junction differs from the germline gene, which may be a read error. The CDR3 nucleotides read TGTGCCAGCAGCAAGCTGGGGCAGTCGCACTTT. Translating it yields CASSKLGQSHF. The chain combines TRBV28 with TRBJ1-3; the D gene is possibly TRBD1 (5 bases). Germline lookup yields CDR1 MDHEN and CDR2 SYDVKM. The CDR3 runs to 11 residues.